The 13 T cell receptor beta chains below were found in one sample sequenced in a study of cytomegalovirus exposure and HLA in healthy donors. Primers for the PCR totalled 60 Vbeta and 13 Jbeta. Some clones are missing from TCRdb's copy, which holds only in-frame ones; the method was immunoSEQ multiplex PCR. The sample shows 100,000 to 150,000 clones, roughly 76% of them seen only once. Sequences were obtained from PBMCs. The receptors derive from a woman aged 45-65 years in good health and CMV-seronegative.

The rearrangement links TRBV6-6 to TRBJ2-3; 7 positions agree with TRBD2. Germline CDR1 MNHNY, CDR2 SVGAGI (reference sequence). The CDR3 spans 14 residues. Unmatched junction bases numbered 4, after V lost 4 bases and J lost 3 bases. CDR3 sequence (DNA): TGTGCCAGCAGTTGGGGGGGAGGGACAGATACGCAGTATTTT. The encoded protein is CASSWGGGTDTQYF.

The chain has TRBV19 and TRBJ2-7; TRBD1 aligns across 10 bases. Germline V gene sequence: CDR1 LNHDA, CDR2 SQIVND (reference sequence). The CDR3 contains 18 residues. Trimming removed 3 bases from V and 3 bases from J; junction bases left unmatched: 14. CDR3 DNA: TGTGCCAGTAGTATGGCGGTCGGGACAGGGGACTTTCTCTACGAGCAGTACTTC. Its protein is CASSMAVGTGDFLYEQYF.

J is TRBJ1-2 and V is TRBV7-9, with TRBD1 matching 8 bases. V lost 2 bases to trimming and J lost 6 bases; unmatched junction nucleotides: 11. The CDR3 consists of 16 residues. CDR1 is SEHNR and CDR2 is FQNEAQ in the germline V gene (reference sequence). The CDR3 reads CASSLMFTGGLHGYTF. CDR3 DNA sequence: TGTGCCAGCAGCTTAATGTTCACAGGGGGTCTGCATGGCTACACCTTC. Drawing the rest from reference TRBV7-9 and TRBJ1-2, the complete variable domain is DTGVSQNPRHKITKRGQNVTFRCDPISEHNRLYWYRQTLGQGPEFLTYFQNEAQLEKSRLLSDRFSAERPKGSFSTLEIQRTEQGDSAMYLCASSLMFTGGLHGYTFGSGTRLTVV.

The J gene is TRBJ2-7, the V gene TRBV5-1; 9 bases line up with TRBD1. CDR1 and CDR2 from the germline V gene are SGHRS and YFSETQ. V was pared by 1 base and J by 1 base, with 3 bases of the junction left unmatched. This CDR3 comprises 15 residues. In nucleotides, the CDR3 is TGCGCCAGCAGCTTGACAGGGGGCAAGTCCTACGAGCAGTACTTC. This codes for CASSLTGGKSYEQYF.

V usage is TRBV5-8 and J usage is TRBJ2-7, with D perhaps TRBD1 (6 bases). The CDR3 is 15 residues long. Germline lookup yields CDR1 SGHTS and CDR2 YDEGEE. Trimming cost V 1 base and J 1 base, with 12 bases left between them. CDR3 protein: CASSLPIGQSYEQYF. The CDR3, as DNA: TGTGCCAGCAGCTTGCCCATAGGACAGTCCTACGAGCAGTACTTC.

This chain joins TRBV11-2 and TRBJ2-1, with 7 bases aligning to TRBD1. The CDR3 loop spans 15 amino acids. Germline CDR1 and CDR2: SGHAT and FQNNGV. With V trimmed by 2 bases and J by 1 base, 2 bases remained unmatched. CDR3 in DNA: TGTGCCAGCAGCTTAACAGGGGATTCCTACAATGAGCAGTTCTTC. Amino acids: CASSLTGDSYNEQFF.

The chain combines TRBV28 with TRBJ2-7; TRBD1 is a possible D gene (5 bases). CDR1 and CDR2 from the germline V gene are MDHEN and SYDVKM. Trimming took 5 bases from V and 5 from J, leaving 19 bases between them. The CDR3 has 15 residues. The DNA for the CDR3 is TGTGCCAGCAGTGAGAAAGGGGCAGGGTTGGACGAGCAGTACTTC. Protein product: CASSEKGAGLDEQYF.

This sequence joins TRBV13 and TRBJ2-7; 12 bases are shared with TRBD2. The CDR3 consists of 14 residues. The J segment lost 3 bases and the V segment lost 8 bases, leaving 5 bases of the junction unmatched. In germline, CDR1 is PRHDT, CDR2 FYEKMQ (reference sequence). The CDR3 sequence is CASRTSGIGYEQYF. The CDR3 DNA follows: TGTGCCAGCCGGACTAGCGGGATAGGCTACGAGCAGTACTTC.

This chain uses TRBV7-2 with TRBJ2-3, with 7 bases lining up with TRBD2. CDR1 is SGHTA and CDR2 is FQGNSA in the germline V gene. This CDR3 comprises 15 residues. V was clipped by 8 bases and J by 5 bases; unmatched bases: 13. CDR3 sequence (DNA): TGTGCCAGCTGCTCGCGCGGGGGTGCACTAGATACGCAGTATTTT. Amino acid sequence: CASCSRGGALDTQYF.

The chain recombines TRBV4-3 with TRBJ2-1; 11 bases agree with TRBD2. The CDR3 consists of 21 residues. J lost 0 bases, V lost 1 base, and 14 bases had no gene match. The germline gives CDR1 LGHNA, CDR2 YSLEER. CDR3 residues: CASSQGVTELAGGSSYNEQFF. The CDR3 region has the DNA TGCGCCAGCAGCCAAGGGGTAACGGAGTTAGCGGGAGGGAGCTCCTACAATGAGCAGTTCTTC.

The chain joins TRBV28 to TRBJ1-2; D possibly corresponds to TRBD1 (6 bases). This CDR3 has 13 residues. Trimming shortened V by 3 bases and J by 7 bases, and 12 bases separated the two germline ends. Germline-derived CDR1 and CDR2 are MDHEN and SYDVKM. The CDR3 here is CASSLGGRRGYTF. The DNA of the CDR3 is TGTGCCAGCAGTTTGGGGGGGCGCCGTGGCTACACCTTC.

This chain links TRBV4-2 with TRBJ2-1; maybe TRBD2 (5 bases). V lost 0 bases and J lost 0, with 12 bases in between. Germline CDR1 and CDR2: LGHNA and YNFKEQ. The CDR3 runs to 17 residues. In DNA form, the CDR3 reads TGTGCCAGCAGCCAAGATAGGAGCGGTAGCTCCTACAATGAGCAGTTCTTC. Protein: CASSQDRSGSSYNEQFF.

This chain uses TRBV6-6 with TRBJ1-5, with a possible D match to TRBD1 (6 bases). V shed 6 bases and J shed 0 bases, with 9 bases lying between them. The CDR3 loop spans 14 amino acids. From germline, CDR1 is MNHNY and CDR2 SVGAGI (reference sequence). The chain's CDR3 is CASRETGSNQPQHF. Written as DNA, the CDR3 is TGTGCCAGCAGGGAGACAGGTAGCAATCAGCCCCAGCATTTT.